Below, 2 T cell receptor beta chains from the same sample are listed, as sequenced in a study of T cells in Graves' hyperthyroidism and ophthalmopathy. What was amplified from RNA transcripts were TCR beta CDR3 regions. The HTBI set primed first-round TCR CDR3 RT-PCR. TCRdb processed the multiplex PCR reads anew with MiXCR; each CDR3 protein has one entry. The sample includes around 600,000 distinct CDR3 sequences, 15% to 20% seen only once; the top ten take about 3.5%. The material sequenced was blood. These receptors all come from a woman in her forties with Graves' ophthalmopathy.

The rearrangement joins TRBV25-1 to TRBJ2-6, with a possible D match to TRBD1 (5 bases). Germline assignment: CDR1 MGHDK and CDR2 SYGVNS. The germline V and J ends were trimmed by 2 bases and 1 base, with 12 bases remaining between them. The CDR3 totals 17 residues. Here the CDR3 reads CASSENQGGSGANVLTF. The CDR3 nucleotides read TGTGCCAGCAGTGAAAATCAGGGTGGGTCTGGGGCCAACGTCCTGACTTTC.

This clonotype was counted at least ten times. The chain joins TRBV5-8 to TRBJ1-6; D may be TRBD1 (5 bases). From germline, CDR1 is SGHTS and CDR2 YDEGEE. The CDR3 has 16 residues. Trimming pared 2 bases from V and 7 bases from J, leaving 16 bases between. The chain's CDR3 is CASSLPGQGSNSPLHF. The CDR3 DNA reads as TGTGCCAGCAGCTTACCAGGTCAGGGTTCGAATTCACCCCTCCACTTT.